These 30 T cell receptor beta chains were sequenced from one sample in a study of a mutant IDH1 vaccine in newly diagnosed glioma. Their cognate antigens are unknown. Sequencing was performed with immunoSEQ multiplex PCR; in TCRdb, only in-frame clones are kept and a portion is missing. This sample has approximately 31,000 clones, with 80% to 85% found just once. The time point: week 47, end of study. Topical imiquimod was applied with each vaccine dose, which held 300 ug of mutant IDH1 20-mer peptide. The sample was PBMCs, taken from a glioma patient whose treatment included an IDH1 peptide vaccine. The receptors derive from a man aged 25-40 years with glioma.

This clone was picked up one time. This chain joins TRBV5-6 and TRBJ2-2; possible D gene TRBD1, 8 bases. CDR1 is SGHDT and CDR2 is YYEEEE in the germline V gene. The CDR3 spans 16 residues. The V gene lost 3 bases and the J gene lost 5 bases, with 17 bases spanning the gap. CDR3 residues: CASSSYRGGVTGELFF. The CDR3 nucleotides are TGTGCCAGCAGCTCCTACAGGGGGGGCGTGACCGGGGAGCTGTTTTTT.

This clone was counted a few times. The chain links TRBV6-1 to TRBJ1-5; no clear D gene. Germline loops: CDR1 MNHNS, CDR2 SASEGT. The V gene lost 2 bases and the J gene lost 3 bases, with 11 bases spanning the gap. There are 15 residues in the CDR3. For the CDR3, the DNA is TGTGCCAGCAGTGAATCTCGGGAGAACAATCAGCCCCAGCATTTT. Residues: CASSESRENNQPQHF.

In this sample, this clone turned up a few times. This chain uses TRBV5-4 with TRBJ1-1; TRBD1 agrees at 9 bases. Trimming took 4 bases from V and 7 from J; bases not matched to a gene: 11. Germline lookup yields CDR1 SGHNT and CDR2 YYREEE (reference sequence). This CDR3 comprises 15 residues. Written as DNA, the CDR3 is TGTGCCAGCAGCCAAAGACAGGGGGGTGTGGGTGAAGCTTTCTTT. This gives the protein CASSQRQGGVGEAFF. The full variable domain, in which reference TRBV5-4 and TRBJ1-1 provide the parts outside the CDR3, is ETGVTQSPTHLIKTRGQQVTLRCSSQSGHNTVSWYQQALGQGPQFIFQYYREEENGRGNFPPRFSGLQFPNYSSELNVNALELDDSALYLCASSQRQGGVGEAFFGQGTRLTVV.

This rearrangement joins TRBV30 to TRBJ2-7, with D unclear. This CDR3 has 12 amino acids. V was cut by 5 bases and J by 1 base, with 9 bases left in between. The germline gives CDR1 GTSNPN, CDR2 SVGIG (reference sequence). The CDR3 DNA reads as TGTGCCTGGGGGGTAGGGTCCTACGAGCAGTACTTC. It specifies CAWGVGSYEQYF.

This clone occurred a few times. The chain combines TRBV14 with TRBJ1-4; the match to TRBD1 covers 7 bases. This CDR3 comprises 18 residues. Germline V gives CDR1 SGHDN, CDR2 FVKESK. Trimming took 4 bases from V and 0 from J; bases not matched to a gene: 11. CDR3 nucleotide sequence: TGTGCCAGCAGCCCAAACAGGGGCAGGCTTGCAACTAATGAAAAACTGTTTTTT. Residues: CASSPNRGRLATNEKLFF.

This clone came up a few times. The rearrangement joins TRBV28 to TRBJ2-7; D is possibly TRBD1 (6 bases). Germline assignment: CDR1 MDHEN and CDR2 SYDVKM. The CDR3 length is 17 residues. Between the trimmed V and J ends, which lost 5 bases and 1 base, there was a span of 21 bases. In nucleotides, the CDR3 is TGTGCCAGCAGTCTTACGCTGGGACAAGGGGCATCCTACGAGCAGTACTTC. The encoded protein is CASSLTLGQGASYEQYF.

The chain couples TRBV5-4 to TRBJ2-2; no clear D gene. The V and J ends lost 0 bases and 6 bases respectively, with 12 bases between them. The CDR3 covers 15 residues. Germline-derived CDR1 and CDR2 are SGHNT and YYREEE (reference sequence). In nucleotides, the CDR3 is TGTGCCAGCAGCTTGGCGACACCCACTCCCGGGGAGCTGTTTTTT. Translation gives CASSLATPTPGELFF.

The chain has TRBV13 and TRBJ1-2, with D possibly TRBD1 on 5 matching bases. CDR1 is PRHDT, CDR2 FYEKMQ, per germline (reference sequence). Trimming pared 0 bases from V and 6 bases from J, leaving 11 bases between. The CDR3 runs 14 residues. The CDR3 region has the DNA TGTGCCAGCAGCTTAGGAGGGGACGTAGATGGCTACACCTTC. It is translated as CASSLGGDVDGYTF.

This clone was seen a few times. The chain carries TRBV6-5 and TRBJ1-6; tentative D call: TRBD1 (5 bases). Germline CDR1 reads MNHEY; CDR2 reads SVGAGI. Trimming stripped 2 bases from V and 8 bases from J, with 10 bases between. This CDR3 contains 14 residues. The CDR3 loop is CASSYRDGDSPLHF. The CDR3 DNA sequence: TGTGCCAGCAGTTACCGGGACGGCGATTCACCCCTCCACTTT.

V gene TRBV6-4 combines with J gene TRBJ2-3; TRBD1 matches 7 bases. This CDR3 has 14 residues. Germline V gene lookup returns CDR1 MRHNA and CDR2 SNTAGT. J lost 2 bases, V lost 5 bases, and 4 bases had no gene match. The CDR3 loop reads CASSPGQITDTQYF. The CDR3 region has the DNA TGTGCCAGCAGTCCGGGACAGATCACAGATACGCAGTATTTT.

V usage is TRBV5-4 and J usage is TRBJ2-7; 15 bases are a match to TRBD2. V dropped 4 bases and J dropped 4; count of bases not matched to a gene: 9. The CDR3 sequence is 17 residues long. Per germline, CDR1 SGHNT and CDR2 YYREEE (reference sequence). The CDR3 sequence: CASSLGLAGGSGYEQYF. The DNA of the CDR3 is TGTGCCAGCAGCCTGGGACTAGCGGGAGGTTCCGGGTACGAGCAGTACTTC.

The chain joins TRBV7-2 to TRBJ2-7; D might be TRBD2 (5 bases). The germline gives CDR1 SGHTA, CDR2 FQGNSA. Trimming left V 2 bases short and J 0 bases short, with 11 bases between. The CDR3 sequence is 15 residues long. CDR3 sequence reads: CASSLNPGSSYEQYF. CDR3 DNA sequence: TGTGCCAGCAGCTTAAATCCGGGAAGCTCCTACGAGCAGTACTTC.

The chain combines TRBV5-1 with TRBJ2-5; 10 bases line up with TRBD2. The J segment lost 4 bases and the V segment lost 5 bases, leaving 8 bases of the junction unmatched. The CDR3 extends over 15 amino acids. Germline V gene data show CDR1 as SGHRS and CDR2 as YFSETQ. CDR3 nucleotide sequence: TGCGCCAGCAGTCTCAGCCTAGCGGGAGTAGAGACCCAGTACTTC. It translates to CASSLSLAGVETQYF.

J is TRBJ2-1 and V is TRBV5-1; D is undetermined. The CDR3 is 15 residues long. Germline assignment: CDR1 SGHRS and CDR2 YFSETQ. V lost 7 bases and J 2 bases, leaving 16 bases between the germline ends. The CDR3 DNA follows: TGCGCCAGCTGTGCTATCAGTGGGACCTACAATGAGCAGTTCTTC. Translating gives CASCAISGTYNEQFF.

The rearrangement joins TRBV2 to TRBJ2-2, with TRBD2 identical over 7 bases. V shed 6 bases and J 0 bases; nucleotides not matched to a gene: 4. This CDR3 has 15 residues. Germline CDR1 SNHLY, CDR2 FYNNEI. This chain's CDR3 is CASRSGASNTGELFF. The DNA for the CDR3 is TGTGCCAGCAGGAGCGGGGCCTCGAACACCGGGGAGCTGTTTTTT.

The gene calls are TRBV27 and TRBJ1-1; 7 bases fit TRBD1. This CDR3 spans 16 amino acids. Germline trimming cut 0 bases from V and 1 base from J; bases unmatched to any gene: 5. Looked up from germline, CDR1 is MNHEY and CDR2 is SMNVEV (reference sequence). Here the CDR3 DNA reads TGTGCCAGCAGTTTATCGGCTCAGGGGGGGAACACTGAAGCTTTCTTT. Its translation: CASSLSAQGGNTEAFF.

The V and J genes are TRBV7-9 and TRBJ2-2; D gene unclear. The V gene's germline CDR1 is SEHNR and CDR2 FQNEAQ (reference sequence). The CDR3 contains 12 residues. V lost 3 bases to trimming and J lost 4 bases, with 3 bases between them. The CDR3 DNA follows: TGTGCCAGCAGCTTCCTCACCGGGGAGCTGTTTTTT. It specifies CASSFLTGELFF.

The chain uses TRBV4-1 and TRBJ2-5; the D is unclear. Trimming cost V 1 base and J 1 base, with 7 bases left between them. Germline lookup yields CDR1 MGHRA and CDR2 YSYEKL. This CDR3 is 14 amino acids long. CDR3 in DNA: TGCGCCAGCAGCCAAGCGTCGACCCAAGAGACCCAGTACTTC. This codes for CASSQASTQETQYF.

This sequence joins TRBV7-5 and TRBJ1-1. TRBV7-5 is listed as a pseudogene. The CDR3 is 14 residues long. The CDR3 coding sequence is TGTGTCAGAAGCCATTCCAACTGGGGAACTGAAGCTTTCTTT. Amino acid sequence: CVRSHSNWGTEAFF.

The chain combines TRBV4-1 with TRBJ2-2; D may correspond to TRBD1 or TRBD2 (6 bases each). V lost 4 bases, J lost 3 bases, and 21 bases lay in between. The CDR3 consists of 18 residues. Germline V lookup: CDR1 MGHRA, CDR2 YSYEKL. The CDR3 nucleotides are TGCGCCAGCAGCCGAAAGCCGGGGGACGGGGGCTACACCGGGGAGCTGTTTTTT. It specifies CASSRKPGDGGYTGELFF.

The V call is TRBV2, the J call TRBJ1-2; 7 nucleotides align to TRBD1. Germline assignment: CDR1 SNHLY and CDR2 FYNNEI. V gave up 5 bases and J gave up 8 bases; unmatched junction bases: 8. CDR3 size: 13 residues. CDR3 amino acids: CASSNEGARGYTF. The CDR3 DNA reads as TGTGCCAGCAGTAACGAGGGGGCAAGAGGCTACACCTTC.

The CDR3 coding sequence is TGCAGCGTTTGGGACAGGGGGCAGGGAAACACCATATATTTT. Translating it yields CSVWDRGQGNTIYF. The chain combines TRBV29-1 with TRBJ1-3, with TRBD1 matching over 12 bases. Germline V gene data show CDR1 as SQVTM and CDR2 as ANQGSEA. The CDR3 covers 14 residues. After removal of 5 bases from V and 4 bases from J, the junction contained 3 bases not matched to a gene. The full variable domain, in which reference TRBV29-1 and TRBJ1-3 provide the parts outside the CDR3, is SAVISQKPSRDICQRGTSLTIQCQVDSQVTMMFWYRQQPGQSLTLIATANQGSEATYESGFVIDKFPISRPNLTFSTLTVSNMSPEDSSIYLCSVWDRGQGNTIYFGEGSWLTVV.

V gene TRBV27 combines with J gene TRBJ1-4; no clear D. The ends were cut back, 5 bases at V and 7 bases at J, with 11 bases in the middle. Germline V gene data show CDR1 as MNHEY and CDR2 as SMNVEV (reference sequence). The CDR3 is 13 amino acids. The chain's CDR3 is CASSPWRGEKLFF. For the CDR3, the DNA is TGTGCCAGCAGTCCCTGGAGAGGTGAAAAACTGTTTTTT.

The rearrangement joins TRBV30 to TRBJ2-2; D is possibly TRBD2 (6 bases). Trimming took off 0 bases at V and 4 bases at J, with 15 bases between the two ends. Looked up from germline, CDR1 is GTSNPN and CDR2 is SVGIG (reference sequence). The length of the CDR3 is 16 residues. The CDR3 nucleotides are TGTGCCTGGAGTGTACTTGCGGGAAAGATCACCGGGGAGCTGTTTTTT. Amino acid sequence: CAWSVLAGKITGELFF.

V is TRBV30 and J is TRBJ2-3; D is uncertain. Germline CDR1 GTSNPN, CDR2 SVGIG (reference sequence). With 0 bases removed from V and 4 bases from J, the gap between germline ends came to 8 bases. This CDR3 comprises 13 residues. The CDR3 sequence is CAWSVQRADTQYF. For the CDR3, the DNA is TGTGCCTGGAGTGTACAAAGGGCAGATACGCAGTATTTT.

The chain links TRBV2 to TRBJ2-3; 7 bases line up with TRBD2. Germline CDR1 and CDR2: SNHLY and FYNNEI. J lost 0 bases, V lost 5 bases, and 2 bases had no gene match. CDR3 length equals 14 residues. The CDR3 DNA reads TGTGCCAGCAGTCTAGCGGCTAGCACAGATACGCAGTATTTT. Amino acid sequence: CASSLAASTDTQYF.

V and J are TRBV5-1 and TRBJ1-4; 9 bases map to TRBD1. The CDR3 spans 15 residues. Trimming cost V 3 bases and J 5 bases; bases outside gene matches: 5. The germline V gene encodes CDR1 SGHRS and CDR2 YFSETQ. In nucleotides, the CDR3 is TGCGCCAGCAGCTACCTAGGACAGGGGAATGAAAAACTGTTTTTT. This translates into CASSYLGQGNEKLFF.

The chain joins TRBV27 to TRBJ1-6; TRBD1 might be the D (5 bases). Per germline, CDR1 MNHEY and CDR2 SMNVEV (reference sequence). This CDR3 is 19 amino acids long. The germline V and J ends were trimmed by 3 bases and 3 bases, with 21 bases remaining between them. The CDR3 is CASSLMAIMGLNYNSPLHF. CDR3 in DNA: TGTGCCAGCAGTTTGATGGCCATAATGGGGCTTAACTATAATTCACCCCTCCACTTT.

This chain joins TRBV2 and TRBJ2-2; D is undetermined. This CDR3 region has 15 residues. The V gene's germline CDR1 is SNHLY and CDR2 FYNNEI. V was pared by 3 bases and J by 6 bases, with 14 bases between. CDR3 sequence reads: CASSDVRIGAGELFF. CDR3 DNA sequence: TGTGCCAGCAGTGATGTCAGGATCGGAGCCGGGGAGCTGTTTTTT.

This chain connects TRBV5-1 to TRBJ1-4, with D possibly being TRBD1 (6 bases). Trimming stripped 2 bases from V and 4 bases from J, with 18 bases between. The germline gives CDR1 SGHRS, CDR2 YFSETQ. CDR3 size: 17 residues. The CDR3 protein is CASSFEQGHQVNEKLFF. In nucleotides, the CDR3 is TGCGCCAGCAGCTTTGAACAGGGACACCAAGTTAATGAAAAACTGTTTTTT.